This T cell receptor beta chain was recorded in a study of a mutant IDH1 vaccine in newly diagnosed glioma. Time point specified: baseline, week 1 (first vaccination visit). Treatment noted: pre-vaccination baseline after standard-of-care therapy. This CDR3 is 14 amino acids long. Germline-derived CDR1 and CDR2 are SQVTM and ANQGSEA. Trimming cost V 3 bases and J 9 bases, with 18 bases left between them. The protocol was immunoSEQ multiplex PCR, while the TCRdb copy is restricted to in-frame clones and leaves out a portion. The sample has 70,000 to 100,000 clones; about four fifths are singletons. This clonotype originated in a man aged 35 to 55 with glioma. Some clones in this sample may be carry-over from other donors' samples. Sequencing was performed on PBMCs, taken from a glioma patient treated with radiotherapy, temozolomide or both. J is TRBJ2-1 and V is TRBV29-1; D perhaps matches TRBD1 (5 bases). The CDR3: CSVEGRPGWGEQFF. The DNA of the CDR3 is TGCAGCGTTGAGGGCCGGCCAGGGTGGGGTGAGCAGTTCTTC.